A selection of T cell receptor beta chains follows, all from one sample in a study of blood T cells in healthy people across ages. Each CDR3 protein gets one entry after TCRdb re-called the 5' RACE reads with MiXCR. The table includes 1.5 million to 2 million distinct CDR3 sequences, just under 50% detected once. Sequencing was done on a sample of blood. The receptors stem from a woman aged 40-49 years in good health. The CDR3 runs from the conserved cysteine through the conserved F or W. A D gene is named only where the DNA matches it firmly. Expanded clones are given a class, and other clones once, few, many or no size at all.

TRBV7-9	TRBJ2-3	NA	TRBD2	CASSLGGGLASPMDTQYF	TGTGCCAGCAGCTTGGGGGGGGGACTAGCGAGCCCCATGGATACGCAGTATTTT
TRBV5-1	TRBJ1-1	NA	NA	CASSLTQGANTEAFF	TGCGCCAGCAGCTTGACGCAGGGAGCGAACACTGAAGCTTTCTTT
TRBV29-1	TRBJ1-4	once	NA	CSVGTDSEKLFF	TGCAGCGTTGGTACGGACAGTGAAAAACTGTTTTTT
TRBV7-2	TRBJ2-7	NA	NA	CASSVQSSYEQYF	TGTGCCAGCAGCGTCCAAAGCTCCTACGAGCAGTACTTC
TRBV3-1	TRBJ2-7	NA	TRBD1	CASSAGTAFYEQYF	TGTGCCAGCAGTGCCGGGACAGCCTTCTACGAGCAGTACTTC
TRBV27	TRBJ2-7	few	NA	CASSFSTTYEQYF	TGTGCCAGCAGTTTCTCTACAACCTACGAGCAGTACTTC
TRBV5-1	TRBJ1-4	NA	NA	CASSLEGIGEKLFF	TGCGCCAGCAGCTTGGAAGGCATAGGCGAAAAACTGTTTTTT
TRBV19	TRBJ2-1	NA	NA	CASNGDSDNEQFF	TGTGCCAGTAATGGGGATTCTGACAATGAGCAGTTCTTC
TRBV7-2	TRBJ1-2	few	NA	CASSSLPYGYTF	TGTGCCAGCAGCTCACTCCCGTATGGCTACACCTTC
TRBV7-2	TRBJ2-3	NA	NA	CASSLISSLGDTQYF	TGTGCCAGCAGCTTAATCAGCAGCCTGGGAGATACGCAGTATTTT
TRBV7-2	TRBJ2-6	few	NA	CASSLIAGNSGANVLTF	TGTGCCAGCAGCTTAATCGCCGGGAACTCTGGGGCCAACGTCCTGACTTTC
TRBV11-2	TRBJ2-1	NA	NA	CASSGRVYEQFF	TGTGCCAGCAGCGGCAGGGTTTATGAGCAGTTCTTC
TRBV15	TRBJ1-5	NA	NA	CATSLWQGSDQPQHF	TGTGCCACCAGCCTCTGGCAGGGTAGCGATCAGCCCCAGCATTTT
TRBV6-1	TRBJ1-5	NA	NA	CASSPGKQPQHF	TGTGCCAGCAGCCCTGGAAAACAGCCCCAGCATTTT
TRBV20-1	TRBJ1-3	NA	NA	CSARDLRYSGNTIYF	TGCAGTGCTAGAGATCTCCGATACTCTGGAAACACCATATATTTT
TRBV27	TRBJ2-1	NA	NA	CASSPRTERHEQFF	TGTGCCAGCAGTCCCCGGACGGAAAGACATGAGCAGTTCTTC
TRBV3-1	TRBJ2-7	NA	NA	CASSQSQEQYF	TGTGCCAGCAGCCAATCTCAAGAGCAGTACTTC
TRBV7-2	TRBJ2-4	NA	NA	CASSLALGNGEQYF	TGTGCCAGCAGCTTAGCGTTGGGGAATGGAGAGCAGTACTTC
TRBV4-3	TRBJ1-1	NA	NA	CASSRGQMAFF	TGCGCCAGCAGCCGCGGACAGATGGCTTTCTTT
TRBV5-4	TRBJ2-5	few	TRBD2	CASSSVGGGVFQETQYF	TGTGCCAGCAGCTCGGTTGGCGGGGGGGTCTTTCAAGAGACCCAGTACTTC
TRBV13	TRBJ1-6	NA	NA	CASISGGEDSPLHF	TGTGCCAGCATCTCCGGGGGCGAAGATTCACCCCTCCACTTT
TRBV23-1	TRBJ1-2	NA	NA	CATRGGRNDYGYTF	TGCGCCACCAGAGGAGGGAGAAATGACTATGGCTACACCTTC
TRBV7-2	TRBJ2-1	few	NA	CASSIGPGGNNEQFF	TGTGCCAGCAGCATAGGACCGGGGGGCAACAATGAGCAGTTCTTC
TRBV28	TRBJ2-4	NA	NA	CASRLSQNIQYF	TGTGCCAGCAGGCTATCCCAAAACATTCAGTACTTC
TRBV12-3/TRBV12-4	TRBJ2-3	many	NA	CASSSRASTDTQYF	TGTGCCAGCAGTAGCAGGGCTAGCACAGATACGCAGTATTTT
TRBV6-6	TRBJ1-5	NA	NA	CASSYSWGADQPQHF	TGTGCCAGCAGTTACTCATGGGGGGCGGATCAGCCCCAGCATTTT
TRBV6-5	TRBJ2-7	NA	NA	CASSYGRQIYEQYF	TGTGCCAGCAGTTACGGGCGACAGATCTACGAGCAGTACTTC
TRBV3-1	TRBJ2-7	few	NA	CASSQGEEMGYEQYF	TGTGCCAGCAGCCAAGGGGAGGAGATGGGCTACGAGCAGTACTTC
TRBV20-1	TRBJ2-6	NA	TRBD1	CSAARDRTFSGANVLTF	TGCAGTGCTGCTCGGGACAGGACCTTCTCTGGGGCCAACGTCCTGACTTTC
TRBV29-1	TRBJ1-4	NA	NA	CSVRGESNEKLFF	TGCAGCGTCCGGGGAGAAAGTAATGAAAAACTGTTTTTT
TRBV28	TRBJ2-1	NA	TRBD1	CASSLPGQGGDEQFF	TGTGCCAGCAGTTTACCGGGACAGGGAGGTGATGAGCAGTTCTTC
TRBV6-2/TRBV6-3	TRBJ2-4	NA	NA	CASSYSTGNIQYF	TGTGCCAGCAGTTACTCGACTGGAAACATTCAGTACTTC
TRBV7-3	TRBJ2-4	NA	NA	CASSLELGITKNIQYF	TGTGCCAGCAGCTTAGAGTTAGGGATCACCAAAAACATTCAGTACTTC
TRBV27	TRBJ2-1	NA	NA	CASSLGPGLGGNEQFF	TGTGCCAGCAGTTTAGGGCCGGGTCTTGGGGGCAATGAGCAGTTCTTC
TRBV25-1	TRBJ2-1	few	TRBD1	CASSGGDRVGSYNEQFF	TGTGCCAGCAGTGGGGGAGACAGGGTTGGCTCCTACAATGAGCAGTTCTTC
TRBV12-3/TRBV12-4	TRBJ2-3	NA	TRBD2	CASSSWTSGGGDTQYF	TGTGCCAGCAGTTCCTGGACTAGCGGGGGAGGAGATACGCAGTATTTT
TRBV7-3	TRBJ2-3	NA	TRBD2	CASSRPAGTQYF	TGTGCCAGCAGCCGTCCAGCGGGGACGCAGTATTTT
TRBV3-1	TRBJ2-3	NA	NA	CANSPKDGRQGLPISTDTQYF	TGTGCCAACAGCCCAAAAGACGGGAGACAGGGTCTACCTATTAGCACAGATACGCAGTATTTT
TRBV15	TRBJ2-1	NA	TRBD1	CATSRDIPGQGGEQFF	TGTGCCACCAGCAGAGATATACCGGGACAGGGCGGTGAGCAGTTCTTC
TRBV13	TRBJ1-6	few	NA	CASSLERVSPLHF	TGTGCCAGCAGCTTAGAAAGGGTTTCACCCCTCCACTTT
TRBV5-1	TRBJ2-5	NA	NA	CASSLDGTPQETQYF	TGTGCCAGCAGCCTGGATGGGACTCCTCAAGAGACCCAGTACTTC
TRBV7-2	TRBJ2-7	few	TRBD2	CASSFGLAGGRSLLEYF	TGTGCCAGCAGCTTTGGTCTAGCGGGGGGGCGGTCTCTTTTGGAGTACTTC
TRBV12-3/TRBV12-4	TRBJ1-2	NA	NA	CASSLVFGGQGGYGYTF	TGTGCCAGCAGTTTAGTATTCGGGGGGCAAGGAGGCTATGGCTACACCTTC
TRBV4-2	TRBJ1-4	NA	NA	CASSPRDGATNEKLFF	TGTGCCAGCAGCCCCAGGGACGGAGCAACTAATGAAAAACTGTTTTTT
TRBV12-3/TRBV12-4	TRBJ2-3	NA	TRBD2	CASTVAGGPSDTQYF	TGTGCCAGCACCGTGGCGGGGGGGCCCTCAGATACGCAGTATTTT
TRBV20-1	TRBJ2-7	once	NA	CSASYLRGTGPYEQYF	TGCAGTGCTAGCTACTTAAGAGGGACCGGGCCGTACGAGCAGTACTTC
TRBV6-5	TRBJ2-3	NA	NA	CASSQSGGVYTDTQYF	TGTGCCAGCAGTCAGAGCGGCGGGGTCTACACAGATACGCAGTATTTT
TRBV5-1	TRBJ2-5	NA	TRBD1	CASSLNRGVGQETQYF	TGCGCCAGCAGCTTGAACAGGGGAGTGGGCCAAGAGACCCAGTACTTC
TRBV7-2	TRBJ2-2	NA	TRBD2	CASSLAGLNTGELFF	TGTGCCAGCAGTCTAGCGGGGCTGAACACCGGGGAGCTGTTTTTT
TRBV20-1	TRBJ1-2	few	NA	CSAKGLGGRVGYTF	TGCAGTGCTAAAGGACTTGGCGGGAGGGTCGGCTACACCTTC
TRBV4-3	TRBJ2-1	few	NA	CASSQDRGLPSSYNEQFF	TGCGCCAGCAGCCAAGATCGGGGATTACCTAGCTCCTACAATGAGCAGTTCTTC